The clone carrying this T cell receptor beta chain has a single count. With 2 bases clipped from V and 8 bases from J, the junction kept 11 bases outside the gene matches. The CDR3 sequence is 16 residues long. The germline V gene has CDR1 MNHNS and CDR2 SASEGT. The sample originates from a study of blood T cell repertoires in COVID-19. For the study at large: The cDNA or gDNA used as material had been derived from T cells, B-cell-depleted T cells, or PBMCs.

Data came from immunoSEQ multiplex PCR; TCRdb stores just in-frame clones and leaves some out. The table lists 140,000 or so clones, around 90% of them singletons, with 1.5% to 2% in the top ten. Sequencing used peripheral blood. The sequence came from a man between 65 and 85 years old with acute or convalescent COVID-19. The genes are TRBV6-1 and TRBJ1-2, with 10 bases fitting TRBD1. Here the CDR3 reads CASSEWGTGALGGYTF. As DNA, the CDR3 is TGTGCCAGCAGTGAATGGGGGACAGGGGCTCTAGGCGGCTACACCTTC.